Reported below is one T cell receptor beta chain. Its antigen has not been determined. This entry comes from a study of T cells expressing NK-cell markers (dated by TCRdb to about 2020). Context from the whole study: TCR beta-chain repertoires were profiled in sorted CD3+CD56+NKG2C+, CD3+CD56+NKG2C- and CD3+CD56-NKG2C+ T-cell subsets from several donors. Seven of the eight sequenced donors were HCMV-seropositive and one was HCMV-seronegative. The study sequenced eight donors, all healthy volunteers chosen at random: three men and five women. Illumina HiSeq 2000/2500, MiSeq or NextSeq was used to sequence libraries as 2 x 150 bp reads.

From the germline V gene, CDR1 is MNHEY and CDR2 is SVGAGI. The CDR3 runs 17 residues from the cysteine to the phenylalanine. No DNA appears here. HCMV-specific IgG was detected in serum with a commercial ELISA kit to determine HCMV serostatus. Ficoll density gradient centrifugation was used to isolate peripheral blood mononuclear cells from blood. Broader findings and caveats from the paper: Those dominant clonotypes were again the most abundant among CD3+CD56-NKG2C+ cells in a few donors, at roughly 25-65%. It remained unclear whether the expanded NKG2C-expressing T cell clones were specific for HCMV antigens. In more than 5 donors, the dominant CD3+CD56+NKG2C+ clonotypes were found to rank among the top 10 CD8+ clonotypes and to make up roughly 1.0-8% of CD8+ T cells.

The sample was run on an Illumina HiSeq 2000. 5'RACE template switching, by which a universal primer site and unique molecular identifiers were added, was used to make TCR beta cDNA libraries. Synthesis of cDNA was primed from the TCR beta constant segment and was followed by two consecutive PCR amplification steps. The study's processing was this. MIGEC handled demultiplexing of the reads and grouping by UMI, while MiTCR was used to assemble and quantify clonotypes. To exclude erroneous sequences, only TCR cDNA sequences supported by at least two reads were retained. The tcR package was used for downstream repertoire analysis, and clonotypes were matched across fractions by CDR3 nucleotide sequence plus V segment. Antigen specificity was annotated against VDJdb with VDJmatch, allowing one amino acid substitution in CDR3. Once TCRdb had reprocessed the reads, it stored one entry per CDR3 protein sequence and supplied no DNA. The V and J calls come from TCRdb's annotation, not from the publication. The table for this sample shows about 440,000 distinct CDR3 sequences. In total, the top ten clones hold approximately 6.8% of the sample.

The material sequenced was blood T cells: a sorted CD56 or NKG2C T cell subset, CD4+ or CD8+ T cells, or bulk PBMC T cells (not recorded which). This clonotype was sampled from a woman between 18 and 70 years old in good health. The chain uses TRBV6-5 and TRBJ2-4; without DNA, the TCRdb call of TRBD1 cannot be checked. Here the CDR3 is given as CASSYTPGASQSNIQYF.